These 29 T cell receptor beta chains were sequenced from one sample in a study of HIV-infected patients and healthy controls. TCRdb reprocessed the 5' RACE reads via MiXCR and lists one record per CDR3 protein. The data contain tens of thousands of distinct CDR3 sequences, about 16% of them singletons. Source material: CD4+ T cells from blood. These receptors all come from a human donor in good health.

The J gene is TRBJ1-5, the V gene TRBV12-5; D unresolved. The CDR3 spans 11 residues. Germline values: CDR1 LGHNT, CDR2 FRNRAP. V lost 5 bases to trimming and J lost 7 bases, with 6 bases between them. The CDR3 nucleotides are TGTGCTAGTGGTATGGGCCAGCCCCAGCATTTT. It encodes CASGMGQPQHF.

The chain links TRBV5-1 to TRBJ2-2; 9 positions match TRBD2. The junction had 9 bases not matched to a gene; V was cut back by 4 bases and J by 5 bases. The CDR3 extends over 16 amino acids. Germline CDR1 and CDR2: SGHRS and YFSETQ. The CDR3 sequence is CASSRSSGALTGELFF. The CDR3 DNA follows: TGCGCCAGCAGCCGTTCTAGCGGGGCCCTTACCGGGGAGCTGTTTTTT.

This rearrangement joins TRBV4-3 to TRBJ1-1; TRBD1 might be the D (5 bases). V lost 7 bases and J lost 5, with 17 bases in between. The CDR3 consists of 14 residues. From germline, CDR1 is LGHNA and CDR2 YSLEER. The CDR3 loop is CASTRAGSGTEAFF. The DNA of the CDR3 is TGCGCCAGCACCCGCGCAGGGTCGGGGACTGAAGCTTTCTTT.

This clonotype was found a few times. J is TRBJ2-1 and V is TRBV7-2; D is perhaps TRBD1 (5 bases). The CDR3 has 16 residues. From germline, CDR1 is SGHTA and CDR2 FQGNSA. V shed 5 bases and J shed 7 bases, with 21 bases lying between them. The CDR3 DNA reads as TGTGCCAGCAGCATACGCCCTCCCAGGGCCGAGAATGAGCAGTTCTTC. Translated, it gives CASSIRPPRAENEQFF.

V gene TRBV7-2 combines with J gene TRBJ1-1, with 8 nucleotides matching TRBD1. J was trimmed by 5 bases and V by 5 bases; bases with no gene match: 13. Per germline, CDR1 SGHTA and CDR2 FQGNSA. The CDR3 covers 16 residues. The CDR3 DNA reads TGTGCCAGCAGCCCAGCACGGCAGGGGGCTTTAACTGAAGCTTTCTTT. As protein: CASSPARQGALTEAFF.

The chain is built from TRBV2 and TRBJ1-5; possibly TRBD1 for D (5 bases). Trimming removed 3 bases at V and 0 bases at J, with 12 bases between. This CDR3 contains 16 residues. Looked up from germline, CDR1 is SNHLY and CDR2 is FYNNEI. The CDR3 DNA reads TGTGCCAGCAGTGATCGGGGGATCCGTAGCAATCAGCCCCAGCATTTT. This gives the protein CASSDRGIRSNQPQHF.

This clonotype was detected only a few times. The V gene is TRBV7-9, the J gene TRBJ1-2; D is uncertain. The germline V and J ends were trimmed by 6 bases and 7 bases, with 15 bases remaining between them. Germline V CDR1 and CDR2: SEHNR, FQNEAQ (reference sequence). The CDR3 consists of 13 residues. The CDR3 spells CASSLDGPLGYTF. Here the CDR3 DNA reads TGTGCCAGCAGTCTGGACGGCCCACTTGGCTACACCTTC.

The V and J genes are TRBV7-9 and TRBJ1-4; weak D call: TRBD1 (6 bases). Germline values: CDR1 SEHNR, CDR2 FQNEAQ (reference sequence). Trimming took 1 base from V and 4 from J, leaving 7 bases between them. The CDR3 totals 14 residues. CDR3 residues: CASSLGTVNEKLFF. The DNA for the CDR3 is TGTGCCAGCAGCTTAGGGACAGTTAATGAAAAACTGTTTTTT.

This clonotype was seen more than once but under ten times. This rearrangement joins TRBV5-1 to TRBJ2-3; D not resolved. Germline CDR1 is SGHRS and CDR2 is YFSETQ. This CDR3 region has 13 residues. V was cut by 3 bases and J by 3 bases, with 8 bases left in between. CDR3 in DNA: TGCGCCAGCAGCTGGAAGGGTACAGATACGCAGTATTTT. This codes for CASSWKGTDTQYF.

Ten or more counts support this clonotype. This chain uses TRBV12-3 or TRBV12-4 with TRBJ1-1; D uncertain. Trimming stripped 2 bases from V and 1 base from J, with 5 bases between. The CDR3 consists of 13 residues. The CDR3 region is CASSLKANTEAFF. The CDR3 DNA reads TGTGCCAGCAGTTTAAAGGCGAACACTGAAGCTTTCTTT.

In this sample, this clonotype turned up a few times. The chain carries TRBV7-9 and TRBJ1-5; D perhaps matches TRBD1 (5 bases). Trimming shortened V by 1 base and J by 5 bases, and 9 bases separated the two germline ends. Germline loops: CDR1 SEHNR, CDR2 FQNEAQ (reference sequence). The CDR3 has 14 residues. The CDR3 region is CASSLGQIDQPQHF. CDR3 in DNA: TGTGCCAGCAGCTTAGGACAGATCGATCAGCCCCAGCATTTT.

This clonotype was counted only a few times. The chain's CDR3 is CASSLSHTYYNEQFF. The CDR3, as DNA: TGCGCCAGCAGCTTGTCACACACATACTACAATGAGCAGTTCTTC. This chain joins TRBV5-1 and TRBJ2-1; D not certain. CDR1 and CDR2 (germline): SGHRS, YFSETQ. This CDR3 has 15 residues. The V end was cut by 1 base, the J end by 3 bases, with 11 bases between. Full variable domain (missing parts from reference TRBV5-1 and TRBJ2-1): KAGVTQTPRYLIKTRGQQVTLSCSPISGHRSVSWYQQTPGQGLQFLFEYFSETQRNKGNFPGRFSGRQFSNSRSEMNVSTLELGDSALYLCASSLSHTYYNEQFFGPGTRLTVL.

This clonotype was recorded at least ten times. CDR3 nucleotides: TGTGCCAGCAGCTTAGGGTCTGGGGGCCCGGCTGAAGCTTTCTTT. It encodes CASSLGSGGPAEAFF. V and J are TRBV11-3 and TRBJ1-1, with D possibly TRBD1 on 6 matching bases. This CDR3 has 15 amino acids. Germline CDR1 is SGHNT and CDR2 is YENEEA. Trimming took off 1 base at V and 6 bases at J, with 15 bases between the two ends.

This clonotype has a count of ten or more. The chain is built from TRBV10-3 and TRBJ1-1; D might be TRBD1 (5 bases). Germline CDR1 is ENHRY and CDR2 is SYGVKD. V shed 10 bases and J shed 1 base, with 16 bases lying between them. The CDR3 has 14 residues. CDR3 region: CATNENTGNTEAFF. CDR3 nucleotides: TGTGCCACAAACGAGAACACAGGGAACACTGAAGCTTTCTTT.

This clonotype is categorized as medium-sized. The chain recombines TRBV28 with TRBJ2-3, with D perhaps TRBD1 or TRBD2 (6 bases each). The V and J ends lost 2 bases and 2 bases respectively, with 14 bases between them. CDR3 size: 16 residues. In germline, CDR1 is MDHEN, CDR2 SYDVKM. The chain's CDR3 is CASSLALGGFTDTQYF. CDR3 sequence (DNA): TGTGCCAGCAGTTTAGCCCTGGGGGGCTTCACAGATACGCAGTATTTT.

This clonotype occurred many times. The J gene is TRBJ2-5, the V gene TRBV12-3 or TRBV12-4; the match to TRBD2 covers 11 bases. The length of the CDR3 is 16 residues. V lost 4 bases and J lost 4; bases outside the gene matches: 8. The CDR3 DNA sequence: TGTGCCAGCAGTTCCCATAGCGGGGGGGCGGCAGAGACCCAGTACTTC. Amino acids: CASSSHSGGAAETQYF.

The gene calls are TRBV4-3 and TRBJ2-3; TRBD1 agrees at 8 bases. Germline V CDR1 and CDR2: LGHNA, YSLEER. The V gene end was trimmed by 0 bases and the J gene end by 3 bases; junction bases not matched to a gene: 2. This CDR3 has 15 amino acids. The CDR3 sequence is CASSQEGQATDTQYF. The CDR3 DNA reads TGCGCCAGCAGCCAAGAGGGACAGGCGACAGATACGCAGTATTTT.

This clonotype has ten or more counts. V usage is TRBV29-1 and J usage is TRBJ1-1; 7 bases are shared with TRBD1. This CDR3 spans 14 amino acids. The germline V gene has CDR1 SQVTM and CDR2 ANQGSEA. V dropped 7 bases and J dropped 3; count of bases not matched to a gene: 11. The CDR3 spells CSAKTGPRDTEAFF. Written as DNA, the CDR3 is TGCAGCGCTAAGACAGGGCCAAGGGACACTGAAGCTTTCTTT.

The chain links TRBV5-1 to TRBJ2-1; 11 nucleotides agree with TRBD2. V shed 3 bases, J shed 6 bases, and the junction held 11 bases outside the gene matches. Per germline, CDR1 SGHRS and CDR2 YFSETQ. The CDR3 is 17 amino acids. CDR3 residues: CASSSVTSGKGLNEQFF. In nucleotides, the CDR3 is TGCGCCAGCAGCTCGGTGACTAGCGGGAAGGGGCTCAATGAGCAGTTCTTC.

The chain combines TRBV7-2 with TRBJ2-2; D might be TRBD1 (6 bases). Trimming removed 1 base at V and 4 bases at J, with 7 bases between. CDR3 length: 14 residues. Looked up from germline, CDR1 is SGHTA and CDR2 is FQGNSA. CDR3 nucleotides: TGTGCCAGCAGCTTAGACAGGGTCACCGGGGAGCTGTTTTTT. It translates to CASSLDRVTGELFF. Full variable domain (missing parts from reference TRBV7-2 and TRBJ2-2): GAGVSQSPSNKVTEKGKDVELRCDPISGHTALYWYRQSLGQGLEFLIYFQGNSAPDKSGLPSDRFSAERTGGSVSTLTIQRTQQEDSAVYLCASSLDRVTGELFFGEGSRLTVL.

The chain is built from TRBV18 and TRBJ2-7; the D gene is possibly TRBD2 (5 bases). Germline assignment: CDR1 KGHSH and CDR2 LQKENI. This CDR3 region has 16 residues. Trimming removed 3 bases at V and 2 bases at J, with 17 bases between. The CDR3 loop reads CASSPRRTPITYEQYF. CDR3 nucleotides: TGTGCCAGCTCACCGCGCCGGACTCCGATCACCTACGAGCAGTACTTC.

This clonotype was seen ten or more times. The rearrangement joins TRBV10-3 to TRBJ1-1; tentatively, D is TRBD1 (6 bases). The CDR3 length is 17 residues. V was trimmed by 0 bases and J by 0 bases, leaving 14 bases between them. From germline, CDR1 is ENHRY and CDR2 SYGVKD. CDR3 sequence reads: CAISESTGPKMNTEAFF. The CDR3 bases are TGTGCCATCAGTGAGTCTACAGGGCCAAAGATGAACACTGAAGCTTTCTTT.

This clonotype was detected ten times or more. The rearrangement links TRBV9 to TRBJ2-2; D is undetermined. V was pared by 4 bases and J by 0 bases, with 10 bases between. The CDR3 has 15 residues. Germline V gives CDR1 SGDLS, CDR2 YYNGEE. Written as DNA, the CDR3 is TGTGCCAGCAGCAGTAAGAGAGCGAACACCGGGGAGCTGTTTTTT. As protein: CASSSKRANTGELFF.

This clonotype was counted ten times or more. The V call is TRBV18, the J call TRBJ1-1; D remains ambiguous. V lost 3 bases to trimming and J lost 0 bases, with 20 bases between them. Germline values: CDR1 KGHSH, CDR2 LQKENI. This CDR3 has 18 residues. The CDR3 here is CASSPRTGSGSMNTEAFF. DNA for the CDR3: TGTGCCAGCTCACCTCGAACCGGTTCAGGATCCATGAACACTGAAGCTTTCTTT.

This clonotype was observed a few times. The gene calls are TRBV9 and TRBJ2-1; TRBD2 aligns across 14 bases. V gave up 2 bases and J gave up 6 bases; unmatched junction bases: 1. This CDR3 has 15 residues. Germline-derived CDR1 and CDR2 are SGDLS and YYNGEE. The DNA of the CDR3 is TGTGCCAGCAGCGTGGGACTAGCGGGAGTCAATGAGCAGTTCTTC. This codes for CASSVGLAGVNEQFF.

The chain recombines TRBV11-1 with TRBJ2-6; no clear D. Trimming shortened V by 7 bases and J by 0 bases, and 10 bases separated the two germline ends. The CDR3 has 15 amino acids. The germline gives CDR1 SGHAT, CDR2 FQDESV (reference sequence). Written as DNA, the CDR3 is TGTGCCAGCACCACTCGCGGCTCTGGGGCCAACGTCCTGACTTTC. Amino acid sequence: CASTTRGSGANVLTF.

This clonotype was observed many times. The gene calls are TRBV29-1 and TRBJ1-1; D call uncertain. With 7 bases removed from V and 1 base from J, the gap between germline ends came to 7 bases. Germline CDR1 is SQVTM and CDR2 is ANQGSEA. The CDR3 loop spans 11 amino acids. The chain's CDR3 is CSAGANTEAFF. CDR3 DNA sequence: TGCAGCGCCGGAGCGAACACTGAAGCTTTCTTT.

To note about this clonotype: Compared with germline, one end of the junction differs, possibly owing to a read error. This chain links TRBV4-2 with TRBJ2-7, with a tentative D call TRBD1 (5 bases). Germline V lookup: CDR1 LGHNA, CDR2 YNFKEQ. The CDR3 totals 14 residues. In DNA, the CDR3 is TGTGCGAGCAGGGCGAGTACGAACTCCTACGAGCAGTACTTC. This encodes CASRASTNSYEQYF.

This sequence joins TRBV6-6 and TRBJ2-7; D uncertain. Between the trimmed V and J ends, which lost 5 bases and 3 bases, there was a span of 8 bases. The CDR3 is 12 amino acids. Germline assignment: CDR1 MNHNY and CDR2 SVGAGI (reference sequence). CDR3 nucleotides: TGTGCCAGCAGTGACAACAACTACGAGCAGTACTTC. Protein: CASSDNNYEQYF.